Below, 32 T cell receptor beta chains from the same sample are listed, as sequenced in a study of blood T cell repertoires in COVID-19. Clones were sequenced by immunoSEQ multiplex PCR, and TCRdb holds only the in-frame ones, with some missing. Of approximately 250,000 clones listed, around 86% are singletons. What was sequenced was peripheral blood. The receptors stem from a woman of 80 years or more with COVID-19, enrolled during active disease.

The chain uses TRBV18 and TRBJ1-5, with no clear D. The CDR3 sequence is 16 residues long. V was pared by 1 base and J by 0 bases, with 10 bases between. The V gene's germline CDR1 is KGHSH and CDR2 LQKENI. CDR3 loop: CASSPRRSDSNQPQHF. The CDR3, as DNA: TGTGCCAGCTCACCACGGAGGAGTGATAGCAATCAGCCCCAGCATTTT.

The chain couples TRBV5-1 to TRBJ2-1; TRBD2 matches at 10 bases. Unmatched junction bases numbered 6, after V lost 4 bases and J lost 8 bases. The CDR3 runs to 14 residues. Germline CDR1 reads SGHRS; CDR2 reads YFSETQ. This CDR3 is CASSPGTSGDEQFF. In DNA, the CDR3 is TGCGCCAGCAGCCCCGGAACTAGCGGGGATGAGCAGTTCTTC.

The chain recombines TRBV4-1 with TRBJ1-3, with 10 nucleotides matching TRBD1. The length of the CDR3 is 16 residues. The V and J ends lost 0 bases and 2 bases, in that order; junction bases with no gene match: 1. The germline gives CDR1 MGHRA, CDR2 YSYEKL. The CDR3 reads CASSQEGTGAGNTIYF. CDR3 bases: TGCGCCAGCAGCCAAGAAGGGACAGGGGCTGGAAACACCATATATTTT.

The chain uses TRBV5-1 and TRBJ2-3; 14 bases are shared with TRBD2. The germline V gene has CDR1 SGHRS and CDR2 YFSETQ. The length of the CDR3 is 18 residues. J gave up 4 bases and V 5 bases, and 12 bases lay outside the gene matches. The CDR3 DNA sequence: TGCGCCAGCAGTAACCCGGGACTAGCGGGGGCTGGTGCAGATACGCAGTATTTT. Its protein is CASSNPGLAGAGADTQYF.

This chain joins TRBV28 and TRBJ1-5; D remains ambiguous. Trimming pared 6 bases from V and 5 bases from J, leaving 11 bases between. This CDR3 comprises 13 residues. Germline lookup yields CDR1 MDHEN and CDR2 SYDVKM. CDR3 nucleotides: TGTGCCAGCAGGGTGAGCGGCGATCAGCCCCAGCATTTT. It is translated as CASRVSGDQPQHF.

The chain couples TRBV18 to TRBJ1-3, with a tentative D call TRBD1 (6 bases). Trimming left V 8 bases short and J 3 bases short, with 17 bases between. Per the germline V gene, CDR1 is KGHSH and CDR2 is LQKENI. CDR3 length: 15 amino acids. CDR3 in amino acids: CASPMRGLVGNTIYF. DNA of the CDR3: TGTGCCAGCCCTATGAGGGGGTTGGTTGGAAACACCATATATTTT.

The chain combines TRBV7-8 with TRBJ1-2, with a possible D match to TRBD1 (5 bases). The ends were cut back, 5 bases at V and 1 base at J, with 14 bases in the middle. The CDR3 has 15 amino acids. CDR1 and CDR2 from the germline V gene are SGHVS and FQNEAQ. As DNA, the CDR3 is TGTGCCAGCAGCCCGGGACTCCACCTTAACTATGGCTACACCTTC. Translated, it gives CASSPGLHLNYGYTF.

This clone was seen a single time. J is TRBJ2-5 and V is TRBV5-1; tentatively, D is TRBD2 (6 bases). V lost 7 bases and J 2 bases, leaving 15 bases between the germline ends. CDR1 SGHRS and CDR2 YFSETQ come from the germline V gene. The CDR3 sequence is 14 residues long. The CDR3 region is CASGSGSGQETQYF. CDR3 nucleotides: TGCGCCAGCGGCTCGGGCAGCGGGCAAGAGACCCAGTACTTC.

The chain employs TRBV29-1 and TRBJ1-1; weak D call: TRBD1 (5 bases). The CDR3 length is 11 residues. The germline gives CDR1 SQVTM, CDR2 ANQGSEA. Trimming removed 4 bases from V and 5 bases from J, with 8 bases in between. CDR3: CSVVRGTEAFF. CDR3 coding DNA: TGCAGCGTTGTAAGGGGAACTGAAGCTTTCTTT.

The CDR3 bases are TGTGCCAGCAGCCTAGCATCCCGTAGAGGGGACTTAAGGGGGACCCAGTACTTC. Its protein product is CASSLASRRGDLRGTQYF. V and J are TRBV3-1 (or the pseudogene TRBV3-2) and TRBJ2-5, with a possible D match to TRBD2 (6 bases). The CDR3 extends over 18 amino acids. CDR1 and CDR2 from the germline V gene are LGHDT and YNNKEL (reference sequence). V was clipped by 4 bases and J by 7 bases, with 28 bases between them.

CDR3 region: CASSRGTDNEKLFF. DNA for the CDR3: TGTGCCAGCAGCCGAGGGACAGATAATGAAAAACTGTTTTTT. The chain has TRBV28 and TRBJ1-4; 7 bases align to TRBD1. The CDR3 spans 14 residues. V lost 6 bases to trimming and J lost 4 bases; unmatched junction nucleotides: 5. Germline CDR1 reads MDHEN; CDR2 reads SYDVKM.

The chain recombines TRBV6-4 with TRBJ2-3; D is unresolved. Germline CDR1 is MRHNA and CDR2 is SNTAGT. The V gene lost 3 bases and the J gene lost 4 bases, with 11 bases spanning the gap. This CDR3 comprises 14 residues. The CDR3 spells CASSEAHRADTQYF. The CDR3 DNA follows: TGTGCCAGCAGTGAAGCCCACAGAGCAGATACGCAGTATTTT.

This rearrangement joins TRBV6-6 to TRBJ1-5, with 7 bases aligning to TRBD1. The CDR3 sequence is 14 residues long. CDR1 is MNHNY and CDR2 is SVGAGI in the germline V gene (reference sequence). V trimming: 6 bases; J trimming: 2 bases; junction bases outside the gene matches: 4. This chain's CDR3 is CASRDGQGNQPQHF. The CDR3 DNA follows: TGTGCCAGCAGAGATGGACAGGGCAATCAGCCCCAGCATTTT.

The CDR3 is CARPSLGQGAEVSGNTIYF. The CDR3 nucleotides read TGTGCCAGACCTTCCTTGGGGCAGGGGGCAGAGGTGTCTGGAAACACCATATATTTT. J is TRBJ1-3 and V is TRBV21-1; the table's D call, TRBD1, was not checked against the DNA. TRBV21-1 is a pseudogene segment. The CDR3 covers 19 residues.

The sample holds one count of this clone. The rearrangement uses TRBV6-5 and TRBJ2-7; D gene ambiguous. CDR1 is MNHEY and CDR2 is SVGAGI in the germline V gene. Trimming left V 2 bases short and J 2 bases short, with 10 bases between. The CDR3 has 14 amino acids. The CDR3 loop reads CASSYDGLTYEQYF. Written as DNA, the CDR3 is TGTGCCAGCAGTTACGACGGGTTAACCTACGAGCAGTACTTC.

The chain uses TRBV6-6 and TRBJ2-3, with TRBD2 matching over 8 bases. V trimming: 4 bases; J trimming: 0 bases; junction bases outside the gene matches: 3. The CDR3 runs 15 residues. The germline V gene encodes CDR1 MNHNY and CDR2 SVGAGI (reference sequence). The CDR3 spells CASSLASGSTDTQYF. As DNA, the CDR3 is TGTGCCAGCAGTTTAGCTAGCGGGAGCACAGATACGCAGTATTTT.

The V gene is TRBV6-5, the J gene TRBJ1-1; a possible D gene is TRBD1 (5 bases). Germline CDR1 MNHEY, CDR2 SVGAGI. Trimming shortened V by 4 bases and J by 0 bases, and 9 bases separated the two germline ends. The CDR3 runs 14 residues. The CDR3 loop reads CASSSTAMNTEAFF. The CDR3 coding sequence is TGTGCCAGCAGTTCGACAGCAATGAACACTGAAGCTTTCTTT.

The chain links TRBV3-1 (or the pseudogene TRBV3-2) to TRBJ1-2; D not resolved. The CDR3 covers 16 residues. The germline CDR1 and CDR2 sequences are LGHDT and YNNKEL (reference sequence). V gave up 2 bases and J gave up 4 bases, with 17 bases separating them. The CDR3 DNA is TGTGCCAGCAGCCAACGAGTGGGCTACCTTATCTATGGCTACACCTTC. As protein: CASSQRVGYLIYGYTF.

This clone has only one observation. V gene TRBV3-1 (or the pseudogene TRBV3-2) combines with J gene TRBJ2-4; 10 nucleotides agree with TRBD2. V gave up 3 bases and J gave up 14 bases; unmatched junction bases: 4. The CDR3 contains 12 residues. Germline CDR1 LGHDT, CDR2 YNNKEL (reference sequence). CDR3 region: CASSHTSGVKYF. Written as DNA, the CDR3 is TGTGCCAGCAGCCACACTAGCGGGGTAAAGTACTTC.

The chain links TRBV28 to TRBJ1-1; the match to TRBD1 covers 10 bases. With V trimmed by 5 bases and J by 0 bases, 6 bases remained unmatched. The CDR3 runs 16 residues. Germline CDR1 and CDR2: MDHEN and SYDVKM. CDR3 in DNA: TGTGCCAGCAGTCCAGAGGGACAGGGGTTGAACACTGAAGCTTTCTTT. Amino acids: CASSPEGQGLNTEAFF.

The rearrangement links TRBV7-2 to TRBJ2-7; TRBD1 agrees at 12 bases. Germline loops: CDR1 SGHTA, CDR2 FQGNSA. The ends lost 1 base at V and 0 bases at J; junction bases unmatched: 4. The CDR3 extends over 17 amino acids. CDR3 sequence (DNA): TGTGCCAGCAGCTTAGTAGGGACAGGGGGCTACTCCTACGAGCAGTACTTC. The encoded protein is CASSLVGTGGYSYEQYF.

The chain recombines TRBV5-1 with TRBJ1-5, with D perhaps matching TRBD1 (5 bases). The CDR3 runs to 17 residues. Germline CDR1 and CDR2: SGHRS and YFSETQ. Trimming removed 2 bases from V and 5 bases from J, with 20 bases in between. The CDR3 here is CASSLIPLGQGDQPQHF. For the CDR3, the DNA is TGCGCCAGCAGCTTAATCCCCCTTGGGCAGGGCGATCAGCCCCAGCATTTT.

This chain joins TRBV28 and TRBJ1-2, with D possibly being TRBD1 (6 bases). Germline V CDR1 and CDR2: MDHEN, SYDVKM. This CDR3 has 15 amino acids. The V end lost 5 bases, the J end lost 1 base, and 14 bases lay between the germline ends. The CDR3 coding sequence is TGTGCCAGCAGTCGGGGACAAATTCATAACTATGGCTACACCTTC. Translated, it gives CASSRGQIHNYGYTF.

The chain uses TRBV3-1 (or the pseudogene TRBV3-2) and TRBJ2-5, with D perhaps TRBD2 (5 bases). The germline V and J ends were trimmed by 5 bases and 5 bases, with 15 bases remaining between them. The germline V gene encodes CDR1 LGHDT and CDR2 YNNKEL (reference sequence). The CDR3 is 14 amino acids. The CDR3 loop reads CASSLDLATETQYF. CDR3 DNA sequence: TGTGCCAGCAGCTTAGACTTAGCGACCGAGACCCAGTACTTC.

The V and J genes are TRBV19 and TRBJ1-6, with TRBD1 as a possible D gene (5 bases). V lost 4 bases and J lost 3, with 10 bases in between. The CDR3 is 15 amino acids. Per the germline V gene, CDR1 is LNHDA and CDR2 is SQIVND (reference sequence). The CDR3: CASSTRDVYNSPLHF. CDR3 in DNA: TGTGCCAGTAGTACGCGGGACGTCTATAATTCACCCCTCCACTTT.

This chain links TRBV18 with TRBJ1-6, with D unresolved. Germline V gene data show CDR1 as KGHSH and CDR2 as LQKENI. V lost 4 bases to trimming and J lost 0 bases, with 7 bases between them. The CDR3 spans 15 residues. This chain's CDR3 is CASSLVSSYNSPLHF. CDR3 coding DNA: TGTGCCAGCTCACTTGTGAGCTCCTATAATTCACCCCTCCACTTT.

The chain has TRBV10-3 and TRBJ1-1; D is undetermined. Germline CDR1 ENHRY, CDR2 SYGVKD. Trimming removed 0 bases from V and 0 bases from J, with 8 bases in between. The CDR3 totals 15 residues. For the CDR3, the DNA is TGTGCCATCAGTGAGTCCTACAGCTTGAACACTGAAGCTTTCTTT. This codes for CAISESYSLNTEAFF.

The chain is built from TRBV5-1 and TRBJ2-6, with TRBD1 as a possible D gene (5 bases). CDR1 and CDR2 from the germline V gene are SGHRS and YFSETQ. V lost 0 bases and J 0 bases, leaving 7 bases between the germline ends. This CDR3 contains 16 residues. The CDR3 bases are TGCGCCAGCAGCTTGGGACAGCTCTCTGGGGCCAACGTCCTGACTTTC. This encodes CASSLGQLSGANVLTF.

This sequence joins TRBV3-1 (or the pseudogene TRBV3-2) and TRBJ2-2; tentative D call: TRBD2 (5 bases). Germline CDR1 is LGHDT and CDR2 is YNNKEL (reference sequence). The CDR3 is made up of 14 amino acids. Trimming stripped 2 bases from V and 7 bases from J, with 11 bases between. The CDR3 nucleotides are TGTGCCAGCAGCCAATGGGCTAGCAACGGGGAGCTGTTTTTT. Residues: CASSQWASNGELFF.

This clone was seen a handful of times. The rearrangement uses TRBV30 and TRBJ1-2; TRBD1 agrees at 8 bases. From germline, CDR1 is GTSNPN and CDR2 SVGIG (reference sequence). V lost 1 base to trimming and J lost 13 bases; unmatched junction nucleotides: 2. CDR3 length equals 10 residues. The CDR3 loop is CAWSGRGLTF. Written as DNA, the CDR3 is TGTGCCTGGAGTGGCAGGGGGCTCACCTTC.

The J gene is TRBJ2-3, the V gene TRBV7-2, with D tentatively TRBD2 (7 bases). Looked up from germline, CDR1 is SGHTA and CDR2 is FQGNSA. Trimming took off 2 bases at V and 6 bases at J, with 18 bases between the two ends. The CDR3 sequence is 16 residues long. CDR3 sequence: CASSLSGRGAMDTQYF. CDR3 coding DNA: TGTGCCAGCAGCTTATCAGGCCGGGGGGCCATGGATACGCAGTATTTT.

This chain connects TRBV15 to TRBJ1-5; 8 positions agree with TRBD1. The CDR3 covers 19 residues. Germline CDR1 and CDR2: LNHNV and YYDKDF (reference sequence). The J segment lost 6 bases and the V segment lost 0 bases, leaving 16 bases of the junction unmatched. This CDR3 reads CATSRDRGSETGVLQPQHF. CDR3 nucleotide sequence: TGTGCCACCAGCAGAGATAGGGGGTCCGAGACAGGGGTCCTTCAGCCCCAGCATTTT.